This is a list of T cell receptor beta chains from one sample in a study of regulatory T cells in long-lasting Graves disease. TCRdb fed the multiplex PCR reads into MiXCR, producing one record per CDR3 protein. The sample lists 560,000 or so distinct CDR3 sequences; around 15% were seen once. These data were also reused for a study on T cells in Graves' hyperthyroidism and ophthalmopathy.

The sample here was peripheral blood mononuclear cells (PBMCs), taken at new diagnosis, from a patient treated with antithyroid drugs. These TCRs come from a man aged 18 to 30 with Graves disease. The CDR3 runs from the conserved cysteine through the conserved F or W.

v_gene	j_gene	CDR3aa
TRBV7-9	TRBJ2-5	CASSLQGETQYF
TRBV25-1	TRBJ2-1	CASSPRDSAPNEQFF
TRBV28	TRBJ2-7	CAISPPGLATYEQYF
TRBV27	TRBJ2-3	CASSLEGPTHTDTQYF
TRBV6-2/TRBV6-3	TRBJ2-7	CASSEFTGYEQYF
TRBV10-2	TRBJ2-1	CASSESGGNEQFF
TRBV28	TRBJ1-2	CASSLSRVPNYGYTF
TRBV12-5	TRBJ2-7	CASGFPLGQPVNEQYF
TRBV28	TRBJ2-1	CASSLQREKYNEQFF
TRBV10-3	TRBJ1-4	CAISPELEKLFF
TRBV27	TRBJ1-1	CASSLRGLGTEAFF
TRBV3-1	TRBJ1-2	CASSPTDRVWYGYTF
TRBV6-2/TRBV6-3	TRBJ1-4	CASSYSPNEKLFF
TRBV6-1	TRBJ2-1	CASSESGPSGRLPQFF
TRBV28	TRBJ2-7	CASRRDSYYEQYF
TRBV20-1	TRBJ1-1	CSARDTVETEAFF